Included here is one T cell receptor (beta chain) sequence, with context. The data belong to a study of cytomegalovirus exposure and HLA in healthy donors. Overall study context: The use of the same platform for the roughly 110 validation repertoires and the 600 to 700 first-cohort repertoires was reported by a later analysis.

Assay: immunoSEQ multiplex PCR; the TCRdb copy retains only in-frame clones and omits some. The top ten clones hold around 1.1% of a sample with 100,000 to 150,000 clones, roughly nine tenths of them seen once. The CDR3 loop spans 15 amino acids. Trimming pared 5 bases from V and 7 bases from J, leaving 21 bases between. Germline V lookup: CDR1 KGHSH, CDR2 LQKENI. This receptor was taken from a woman aged 18-29 years in good health and CMV-seronegative. The V call is TRBV18, the J call TRBJ2-7; tentatively, D is TRBD2 (5 bases). Specimen: PBMCs. The CDR3 nucleotides are TGTGCCAGCTCATCTCTCGCCACACCGGGGTTGGAGCAGTACTTC. It codes for CASSSLATPGLEQYF.